This T cell receptor (beta chain) was obtained from a study of blood T cells in healthy people across ages. Together with a sample-barcoded 5' primer, a J-beta primer mix was included in a second PCR lasting roughly 7 to 11 cycles. TCRdb reprocessed the 5' RACE reads via MiXCR and lists one record per CDR3 protein. The repertoire holds hundreds of thousands of distinct CDR3 sequences, with roughly two fifths as singletons. This CDR3 comprises 16 residues. V lost 2 bases and J 0 bases, leaving 13 bases between the germline ends. CDR1 SGHTA and CDR2 FQGNSA come from the germline V gene. This clonotype was counted between two and nine times.

Sample: blood. The chain employs TRBV7-2 and TRBJ1-1; maybe TRBD1 (6 bases). This clonotype was sampled from an elderly man in good health. CDR3 sequence: CASSLSGQSMNTEAFF. The CDR3 DNA reads as TGTGCCAGCAGCTTATCCGGACAGTCGATGAACACTGAAGCTTTCTTT.